These T cell receptor beta chains were read from a single sample in a study of T cell responses to AZD1222 COVID-19 vaccine. Assay used: immunoSEQ multiplex PCR; TCRdb lists only in-frame clones, some missing. This table has 150,000 to 200,000 clones, 90% appearing once. The specimen was peripheral blood, collected on day 0 of AZD1222 vaccination. These TCRs come from an adult in good health. CDR3s include the opening cysteine and the closing phenylalanine or tryptophan. A D gene is named only where the DNA matches it firmly. A clone size is listed for some rows: how often the clone was seen (once, few, many), or a class if it is expanded.

D,J,size,V,DNA,CDR3
NA,TRBJ1-2,NA,TRBV6-5,TGTGCCAGCACCCCGGGACGGCATGGCTACACCTTC,CASTPGRHGYTF
TRBD2,TRBJ2-3,NA,TRBV18,TGTGCCAGCTCACTAATAGCGGGGATCAGCACAGATACGCAGTATTTT,CASSLIAGISTDTQYF
NA,TRBJ1-3,NA,TRBV7-2,TGTGCCAGCAGCTTAGCGGTACAGCGCTCTGGAAACACCATATATTTT,CASSLAVQRSGNTIYF
NA,TRBJ1-2,NA,TRBV7-9,TGTGCCAGCAGCCCCGGGACTTACTATGGCTACACCTTC,CASSPGTYYGYTF
TRBD1,TRBJ1-3,NA,TRBV27,TGTGCCAGCAGTTTATCGGGGCAGGGGGCAGGTGGAAACACCATATATTTT,CASSLSGQGAGGNTIYF
NA,TRBJ2-2,few,TRBV15,TGTGCCACCGGGACCCAGGCTCGGGGTTTTCCCGGGGAGCTGTTTTTT,CATGTQARGFPGELFF
TRBD1,TRBJ1-3,NA,TRBV4-3,TGCGCCAGCAGCACGTCCGGGACAGGGGTCGGAAACACCATATATTTT,CASSTSGTGVGNTIYF
NA,TRBJ1-1,NA,TRBV6-5,TGTGCCAGCCGGAGGCCGGGGGCGAACACTGAAGCTTTCTTT,CASRRPGANTEAFF
NA,TRBJ1-5,NA,TRBV6-5,TGTGCCAGCAGTCCGGTCACGGGTCAGCCCCAGCATTTT,CASSPVTGQPQHF
NA,TRBJ1-6,NA,TRBV5-6,TGTGCCAGCAGCTTGATTTGGGAGCATAATTCACCCCTCCACTTT,CASSLIWEHNSPLHF
NA,TRBJ1-2,NA,TRBV7-9,TGTGCCAGCAGCTTAGCGCGTTTGGACAAGATCAACTATGGCTACACCTTC,CASSLARLDKINYGYTF
NA,TRBJ2-1,NA,TRBV14,TGTGCCAGCAGCCAAGTGTTGGGGGGGGCAGGAGAGCAGTTCTTC,CASSQVLGGAGEQFF
TRBD1,TRBJ2-7,NA,TRBV27,TGTGCCAGCAGTCCACAGGGGGACTCCTACGAGCAGTACTTC,CASSPQGDSYEQYF
NA,TRBJ1-4,once,TRBV21-1,TGTGCCAGCAGCAAGCAAAGAAAAGAACCTGACAGGGGAGGGGGTGAAAAACTGTTTTTT,CASSKQRKEPDRGGGEKLFF
TRBD2,TRBJ2-5,NA,TRBV9,TGTGCCAGCAGCGCTTGGGGGACTAGCGGGGGGCAAGAGACCCAGTACTTC,CASSAWGTSGGQETQYF
NA,TRBJ2-3,NA,TRBV29-1,TGCAGCGTCCCGGGCCGTAGGACAACCACAGATACGCAGTATTTT,CSVPGRRTTTDTQYF
NA,TRBJ2-2,once,TRBV6-5,TGTGCCAGCAGTTACTCGATACAGGCGAGGACCGGGGAGCTGTTTTTT,CASSYSIQARTGELFF
NA,TRBJ1-5,NA,TRBV18,TGTGCCAGCTCACGGGATAGCAATCAGCCCCAGCATTTT,CASSRDSNQPQHF
NA,TRBJ1-1,NA,TRBV5-1,TGCGCCAGCAGCCAACAGGTGAACACTGAAGCTTTCTTT,CASSQQVNTEAFF
NA,TRBJ2-7,NA,TRBV15,TGTGCCACCAGCAGCGGCTCCAGGGGGGTCGAGCAGTACTTC,CATSSGSRGVEQYF
TRBD1,TRBJ1-6,NA,TRBV7-8,TGTGCCAGCAGCTTAGAGACAGGGAACAATTCACCCCTCCACTTT,CASSLETGNNSPLHF
TRBD1,TRBJ1-2,few,TRBV5-4,TGTGCCAGCAGCTGGACAGGGGGGTATGGCTACACCTTC,CASSWTGGYGYTF